This TCR beta chain is from a study of T-cell reconstitution after alpha-beta-depleted transplantation in children. CDR1 is LGHDT, CDR2 YNNKEL, per germline (reference sequence). The V end was cut by 4 bases, the J end by 2 bases, with 8 bases between. The CDR3 runs to 14 residues. Notes on this clonotype: Antigen unknown.

Study outcomes and limitations: T cells produced anew were the main source of T-cell counts and diversity one year after transplant. Some patients' high day-60 TCRbeta diversity was traced to surviving recipient T cells and thymic progenitors. There were reportedly several hundred expanded graft clones from which alpha-beta T cells came about two months after transplant.

Using unique molecular identifiers, the investigators prepared the TCRbeta library. MiXCR, applied by TCRdb to the PCR reads, yields one record per CDR3 protein. The sample lists more than 200,000 distinct CDR3 sequences, more than 20% seen once, with roughly 2.7% in the top ten. The sequence came from a girl aged 2-10 years with Fanconi anemia, due to receive a stem cell transplant. The sequencing used PBMCs, collected before TCRalphabeta/CD19-depleted stem cell transplant. The genes are TRBV3-1 and TRBJ2-2, with D unresolved. The chain's CDR3 is CASSPPINTGELFF. CDR3 nucleotide sequence: TGTGCCAGCAGCCCCCCCATAAACACCGGGGAGCTGTTTTTT.